This entry lists 11 T cell receptor beta chains sequenced from one sample in a study of response to subunit inactivated influenza vaccine. TCRdb reanalysed the RT-PCR reads using MiXCR and keeps one entry per CDR3 protein. This table holds about 780,000 distinct CDR3 sequences, roughly 20% found once. The sequencing here drew on PBMCs from blood, taken 5 days after vaccination. Every receptor here comes from a man aged 50 to 60 who received an inactivated influenza vaccine.

The sample holds a few counts of this clonotype. CDR3 sequence: CASSLSSDGANVLTF. CDR3 DNA: TGTGCCAGCAGTTTAAGCAGCGACGGGGCCAACGTCCTGACTTTC. This sequence joins TRBV12-3 or TRBV12-4 and TRBJ2-6, with unresolved D. Trimming shortened V by 2 bases and J by 4 bases, and 9 bases separated the two germline ends. This CDR3 has 15 amino acids.

This chain connects TRBV12-3 or TRBV12-4 to TRBJ2-1; no definite D call. Trimming stripped 1 base from V and 3 bases from J, with 7 bases between. The CDR3 sequence is 14 residues long. The CDR3 DNA is TGTGCCAGCAGTTTAGTCACTCGCTACAATGAGCAGTTCTTC. Translating gives CASSLVTRYNEQFF.

V is TRBV28 and J is TRBJ2-5; 10 bases line up with TRBD2. V lost 6 bases, J lost 5 bases, and 9 bases stayed unmatched. The CDR3 sequence is 15 residues long. Per germline, CDR1 MDHEN and CDR2 SYDVKM. CDR3 nucleotides: TGTGCCAGCAGCCTACTAGCGGGATCTCGGGAGACCCAGTACTTC. Translated, it gives CASSLLAGSRETQYF.

The chain uses TRBV3-1 and TRBJ2-5; D might be TRBD2 (6 bases). Germline assignment: CDR1 LGHDT and CDR2 YNNKEL (reference sequence). V dropped 3 bases and J dropped 5 bases, with 28 bases sitting between them. There are 19 residues in the CDR3. CDR3 coding DNA: TGTGCCAGCAGCCATTCACCCTACGGTCGGCGGGATGTTCGTGAGACCCAGTACTTC. Protein product: CASSHSPYGRRDVRETQYF.

In this sample, this clonotype turned up many times. This chain links TRBV5-1 with TRBJ1-2, with 9 bases aligning to TRBD1. With 5 bases clipped from V and 8 bases from J, the junction kept 4 bases outside the gene matches. The CDR3 totals 12 residues. The V gene's germline CDR1 is SGHRS and CDR2 YFSETQ. The CDR3 reads CASSTGGEGYTF. CDR3 sequence (DNA): TGCGCCAGCAGTACAGGGGGCGAAGGCTACACCTTC. Full variable domain (remainder filled in from reference TRBV5-1 and TRBJ1-2): KAGVTQTPRYLIKTRGQQVTLSCSPISGHRSVSWYQQTPGQGLQFLFEYFSETQRNKGNFPGRFSGRQFSNSRSEMNVSTLELGDSALYLCASSTGGEGYTFGSGTRLTVV.

This clonotype has more than one count but fewer than ten. The chain couples TRBV25-1 to TRBJ2-7; D gene uncertain. CDR1 is MGHDK, CDR2 SYGVNS, per germline. This CDR3 comprises 12 residues. Trimming left V 6 bases short and J 2 bases short, with 8 bases between. The CDR3 sequence: CASSKGPYEQYF. CDR3 DNA sequence: TGTGCCAGCAGCAAGGGCCCCTACGAGCAGTACTTC.

This clonotype showed up just a few times. The chain couples TRBV7-6 to TRBJ2-1, with 11 bases identical to TRBD2. The CDR3 contains 19 residues. Trimming removed 1 base from V and 1 base from J; junction bases left unmatched: 9. Looked up from germline, CDR1 is SGHVS and CDR2 is FNYEAQ. The CDR3 region has the DNA TGTGCCAGCAGCTTAGGTGCTACTAGCGGGAGCCGATCCTACAATGAGCAGTTCTTC. Its protein product is CASSLGATSGSRSYNEQFF.

Here the CDR3 DNA reads TGTGCCACCAGTGATTTGGTGGCTAGAGGGGGTGAGCAGTTCTTC. Amino acids: CATSDLVARGGEQFF. The chain has TRBV24-1 and TRBJ2-1, with D tentatively TRBD1 (6 bases). The germline V gene has CDR1 KGHDR and CDR2 SFDVKD. Trimming stripped 0 bases from V and 9 bases from J, with 14 bases between. The CDR3 totals 15 residues.

The chain's CDR3 is CASSPNREHTQYF. In DNA, the CDR3 is TGTGCCAGCTCACCGAACAGGGAACATACGCAGTATTTT. V gene TRBV18 combines with J gene TRBJ2-3; TRBD1 might be the D (6 bases). Germline lookup yields CDR1 KGHSH and CDR2 LQKENI. CDR3 size: 13 residues. V gave up 3 bases and J gave up 7 bases, with 11 bases separating them.

There are many counts of this clonotype. The J gene is TRBJ2-1, the V gene TRBV29-1, with 8 bases fitting TRBD2. The CDR3 is 14 residues long. The germline gives CDR1 SQVTM, CDR2 ANQGSEA. The trim removed 3 bases at V and 3 bases at J, leaving 4 bases unmatched. CDR3 region: CSVDRGGFYNEQFF. DNA of the CDR3: TGCAGCGTTGATCGGGGGGGTTTCTACAATGAGCAGTTCTTC.

V and J are TRBV29-1 and TRBJ2-1; 13 nucleotides align to TRBD2. The CDR3 spans 17 residues. After removal of 3 bases from V and 5 bases from J, the junction contained 10 bases not matched to a gene. Germline lookup yields CDR1 SQVTM and CDR2 ANQGSEA. CDR3 nucleotide sequence: TGCAGCGTTGACGGACTAGCGGGAGATACGTTAGACAATGAGCAGTTCTTC. Its protein is CSVDGLAGDTLDNEQFF.